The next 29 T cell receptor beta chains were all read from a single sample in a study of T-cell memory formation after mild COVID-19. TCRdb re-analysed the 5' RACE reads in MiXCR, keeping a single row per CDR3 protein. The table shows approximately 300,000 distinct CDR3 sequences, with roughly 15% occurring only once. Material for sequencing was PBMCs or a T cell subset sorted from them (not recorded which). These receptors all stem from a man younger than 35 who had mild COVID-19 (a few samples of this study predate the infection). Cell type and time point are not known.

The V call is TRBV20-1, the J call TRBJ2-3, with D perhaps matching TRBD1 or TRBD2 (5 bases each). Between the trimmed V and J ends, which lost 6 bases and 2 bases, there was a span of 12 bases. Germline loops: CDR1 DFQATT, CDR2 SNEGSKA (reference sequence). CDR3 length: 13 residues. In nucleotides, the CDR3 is TGCAGTGCCCCGGGACCCTACACAGATACGCAGTATTTT. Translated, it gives CSAPGPYTDTQYF.

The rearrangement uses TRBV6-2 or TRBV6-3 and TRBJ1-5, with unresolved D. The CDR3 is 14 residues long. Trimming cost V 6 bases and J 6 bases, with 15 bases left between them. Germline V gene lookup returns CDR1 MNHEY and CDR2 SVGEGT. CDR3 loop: CASRREGFGQPQHF. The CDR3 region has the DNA TGTGCCAGCAGACGCGAGGGTTTCGGTCAGCCCCAGCATTTT.

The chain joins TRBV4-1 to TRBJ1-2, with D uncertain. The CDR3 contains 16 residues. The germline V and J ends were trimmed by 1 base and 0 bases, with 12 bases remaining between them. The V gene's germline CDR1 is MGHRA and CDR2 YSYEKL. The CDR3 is CASSQGSFGANYGYTF. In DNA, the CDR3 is TGCGCCAGCAGCCAAGGGTCGTTTGGAGCTAACTATGGCTACACCTTC.

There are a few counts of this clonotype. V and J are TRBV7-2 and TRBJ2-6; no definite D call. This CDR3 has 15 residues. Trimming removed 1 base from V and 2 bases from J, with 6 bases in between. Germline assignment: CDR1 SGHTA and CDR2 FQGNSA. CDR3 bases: TGTGCCAGCAGCTTAGTGAGGACTGGGGCCAACGTCCTGACTTTC. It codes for CASSLVRTGANVLTF. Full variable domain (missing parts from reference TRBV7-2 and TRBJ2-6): GAGVSQSPSNKVTEKGKDVELRCDPISGHTALYWYRQSLGQGLEFLIYFQGNSAPDKSGLPSDRFSAERTGGSVSTLTIQRTQQEDSAVYLCASSLVRTGANVLTFGAGSRLTVL.

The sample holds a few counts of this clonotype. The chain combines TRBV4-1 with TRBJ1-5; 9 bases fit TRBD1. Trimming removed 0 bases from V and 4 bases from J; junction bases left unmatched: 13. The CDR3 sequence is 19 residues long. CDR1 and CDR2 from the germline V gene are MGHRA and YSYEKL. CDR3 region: CASSQDSGLGQGWNQPQHF. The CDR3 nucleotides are TGCGCCAGCAGCCAAGACTCGGGATTGGGACAGGGCTGGAATCAGCCCCAGCATTTT.

As DNA, the CDR3 is TGTGCCATCAGTGGTGCCCCCACAGATACGCAGTATTTT. Its translation is CAISGAPTDTQYF. V and J are TRBV10-3 and TRBJ2-3; D remains unclear. Germline CDR1 is ENHRY and CDR2 is SYGVKD. This CDR3 comprises 13 residues. V was pared by 4 bases and J by 2 bases, with 7 bases between.

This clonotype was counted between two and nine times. CDR3 amino acids: CASSLEGTGFLGDGYTF. The CDR3 nucleotides are TGCGCCAGCAGCTTGGAGGGGACAGGGTTCCTCGGGGATGGCTACACCTTC. This chain uses TRBV5-1 with TRBJ1-2; 9 bases are shared with TRBD1. V shed 0 bases, J shed 6 bases, and the junction held 12 bases outside the gene matches. Germline CDR1 and CDR2: SGHRS and YFSETQ. There are 17 residues in the CDR3. The variable domain in full, with the rest retrieved from reference TRBV5-1 and TRBJ1-2, is KAGVTQTPRYLIKTRGQQVTLSCSPISGHRSVSWYQQTPGQGLQFLFEYFSETQRNKGNFPGRFSGRQFSNSRSEMNVSTLELGDSALYLCASSLEGTGFLGDGYTFGSGTRLTVV.

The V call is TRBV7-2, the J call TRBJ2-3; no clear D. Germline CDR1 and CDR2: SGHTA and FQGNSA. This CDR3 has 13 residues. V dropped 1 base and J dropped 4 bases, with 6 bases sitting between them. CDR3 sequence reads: CASSLVFPDTQYF. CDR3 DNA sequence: TGTGCCAGCAGCTTAGTTTTCCCAGATACGCAGTATTTT.

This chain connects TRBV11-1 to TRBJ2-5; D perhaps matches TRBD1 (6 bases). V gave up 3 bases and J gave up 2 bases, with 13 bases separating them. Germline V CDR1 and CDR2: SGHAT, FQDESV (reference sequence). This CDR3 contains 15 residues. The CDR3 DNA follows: TGTGCCAGCAGCTTGGGGGCCGCCCGACAAGAGACCCAGTACTTC. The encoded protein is CASSLGAARQETQYF.

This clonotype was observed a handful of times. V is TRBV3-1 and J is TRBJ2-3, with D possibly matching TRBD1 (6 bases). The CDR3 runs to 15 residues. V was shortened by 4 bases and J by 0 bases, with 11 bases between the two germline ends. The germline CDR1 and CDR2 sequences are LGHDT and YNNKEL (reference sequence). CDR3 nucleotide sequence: TGTGCCAGCAGCCCCGGACAGAGTAGCACAGATACGCAGTATTTT. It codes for CASSPGQSSTDTQYF.

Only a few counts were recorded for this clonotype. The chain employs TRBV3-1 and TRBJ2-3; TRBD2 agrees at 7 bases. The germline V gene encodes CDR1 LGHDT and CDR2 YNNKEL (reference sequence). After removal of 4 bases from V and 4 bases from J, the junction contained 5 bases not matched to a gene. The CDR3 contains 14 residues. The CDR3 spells CASSPYSGPDTQYF. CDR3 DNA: TGTGCCAGCAGCCCATATAGCGGGCCAGATACGCAGTATTTT.

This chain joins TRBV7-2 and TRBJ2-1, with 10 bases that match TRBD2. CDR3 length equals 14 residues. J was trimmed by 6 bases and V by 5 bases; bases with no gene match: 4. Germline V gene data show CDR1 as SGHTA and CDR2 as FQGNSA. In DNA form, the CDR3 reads TGTGCCAGCAGCCCAAGCGGGGGGGTCAATGAGCAGTTCTTC. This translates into CASSPSGGVNEQFF.

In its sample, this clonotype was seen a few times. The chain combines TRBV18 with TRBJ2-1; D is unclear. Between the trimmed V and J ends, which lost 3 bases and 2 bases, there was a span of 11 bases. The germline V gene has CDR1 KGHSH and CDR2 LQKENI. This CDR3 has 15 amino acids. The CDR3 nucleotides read TGTGCCAGCTCACCCGATAGACGGACCTACAATGAGCAGTTCTTC. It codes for CASSPDRRTYNEQFF.

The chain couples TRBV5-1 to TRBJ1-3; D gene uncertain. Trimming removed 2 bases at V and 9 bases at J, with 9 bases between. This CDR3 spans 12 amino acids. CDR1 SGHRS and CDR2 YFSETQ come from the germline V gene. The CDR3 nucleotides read TGCGCCAGCAGCTTAGCCGGGAGCACCATATATTTT. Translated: CASSLAGSTIYF.

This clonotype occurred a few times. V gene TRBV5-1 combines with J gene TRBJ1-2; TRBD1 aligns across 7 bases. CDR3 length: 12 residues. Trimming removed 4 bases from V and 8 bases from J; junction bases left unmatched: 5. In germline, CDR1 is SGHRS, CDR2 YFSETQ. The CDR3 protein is CASSIDRDGYTF. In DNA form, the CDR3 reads TGCGCCAGCAGCATAGACAGGGACGGCTACACCTTC.

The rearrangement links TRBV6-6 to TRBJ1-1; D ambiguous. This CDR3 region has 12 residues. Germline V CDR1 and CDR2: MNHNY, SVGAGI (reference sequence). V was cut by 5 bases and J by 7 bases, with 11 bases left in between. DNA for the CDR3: TGTGCCAGCAGTCCCCCCCTTGATGAAGCTTTCTTT. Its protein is CASSPPLDEAFF.

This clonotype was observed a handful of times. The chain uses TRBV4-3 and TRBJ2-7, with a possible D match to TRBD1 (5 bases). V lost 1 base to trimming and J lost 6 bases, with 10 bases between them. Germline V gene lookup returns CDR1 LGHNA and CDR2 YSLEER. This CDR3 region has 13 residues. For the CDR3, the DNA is TGCGCCAGCAGCCAAGTGGGGCAAGGCGAGCAGTACTTC. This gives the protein CASSQVGQGEQYF.

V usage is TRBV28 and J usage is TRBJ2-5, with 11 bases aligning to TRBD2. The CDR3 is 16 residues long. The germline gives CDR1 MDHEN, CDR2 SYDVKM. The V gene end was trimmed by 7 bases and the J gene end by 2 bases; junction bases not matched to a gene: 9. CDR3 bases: TGTGCCAGCATTAGCGGGGGGGCGCTTAGGCAAGAGACCCAGTACTTC. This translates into CASISGGALRQETQYF.

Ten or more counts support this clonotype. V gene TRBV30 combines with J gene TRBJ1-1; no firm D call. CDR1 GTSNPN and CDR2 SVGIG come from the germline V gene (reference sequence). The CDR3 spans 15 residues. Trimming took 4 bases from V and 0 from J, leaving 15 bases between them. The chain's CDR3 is CAWKQILAMNTEAFF. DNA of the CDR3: TGTGCCTGGAAACAGATCCTAGCTATGAACACTGAAGCTTTCTTT.

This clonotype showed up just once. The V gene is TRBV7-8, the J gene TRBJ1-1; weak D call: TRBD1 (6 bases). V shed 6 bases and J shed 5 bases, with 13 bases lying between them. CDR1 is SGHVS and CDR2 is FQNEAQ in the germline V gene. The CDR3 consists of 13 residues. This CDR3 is CASRWGARTEAFF. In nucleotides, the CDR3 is TGTGCCAGCAGATGGGGGGCGCGAACTGAAGCTTTCTTT.

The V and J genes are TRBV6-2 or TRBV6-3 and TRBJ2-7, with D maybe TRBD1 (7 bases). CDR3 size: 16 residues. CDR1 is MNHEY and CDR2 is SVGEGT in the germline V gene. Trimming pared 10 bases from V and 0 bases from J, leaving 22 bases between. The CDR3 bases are TGTGCCACCCTCCCCAGGGGGGCGGCCTCCTCCTACGAGCAGTACGTC. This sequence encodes CATLPRGAASSYEQYV.

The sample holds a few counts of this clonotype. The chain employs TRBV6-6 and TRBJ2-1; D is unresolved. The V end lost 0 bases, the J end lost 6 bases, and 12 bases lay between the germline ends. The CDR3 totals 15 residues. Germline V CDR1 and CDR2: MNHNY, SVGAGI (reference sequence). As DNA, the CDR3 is TGTGCCAGCAGTTACTCTATTCAGCCGGGCAATGAGCAGTTCTTC. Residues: CASSYSIQPGNEQFF.

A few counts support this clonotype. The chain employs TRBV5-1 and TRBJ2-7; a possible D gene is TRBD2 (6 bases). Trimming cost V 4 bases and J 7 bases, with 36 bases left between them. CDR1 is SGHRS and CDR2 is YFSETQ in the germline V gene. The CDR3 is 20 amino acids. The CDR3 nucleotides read TGCGCCAGCAGCCCTGACGGGGATGCCAGGGAGGTATTTGGGTTTCGAGAGCAGTACTTC. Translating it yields CASSPDGDAREVFGFREQYF.

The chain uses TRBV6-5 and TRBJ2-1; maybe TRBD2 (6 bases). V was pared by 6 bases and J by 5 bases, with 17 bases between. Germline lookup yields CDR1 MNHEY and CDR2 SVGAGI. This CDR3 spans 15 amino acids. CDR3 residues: CASSRPSGYNNEQFF. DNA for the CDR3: TGTGCCAGCAGCCGCCCCAGCGGGTACAACAATGAGCAGTTCTTC.

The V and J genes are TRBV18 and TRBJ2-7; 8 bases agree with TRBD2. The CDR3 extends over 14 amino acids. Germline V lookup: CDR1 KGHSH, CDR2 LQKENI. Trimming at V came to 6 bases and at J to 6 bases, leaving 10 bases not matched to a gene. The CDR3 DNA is TGTGCCAGCTCGTCCGGGACGGGGGGGTTCGAGCAGTACTTC. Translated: CASSSGTGGFEQYF. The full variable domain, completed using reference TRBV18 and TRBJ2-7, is NAGVMQNPRHLVRRRGQEARLRCSPMKGHSHVYWYRQLPEEGLKFMVYLQKENIIDESGMPKERFSAEFPKEGPSILRIQQVVRGDSAAYFCASSSGTGGFEQYFGPGTRLTVT.

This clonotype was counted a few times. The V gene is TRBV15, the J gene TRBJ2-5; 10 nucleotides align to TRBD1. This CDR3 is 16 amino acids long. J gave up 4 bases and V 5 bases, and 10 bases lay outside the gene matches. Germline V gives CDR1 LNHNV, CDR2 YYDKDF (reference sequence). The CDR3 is CATSGGDRGRGETQYF. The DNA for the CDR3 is TGTGCCACCAGCGGGGGCGACAGGGGGCGAGGAGAGACCCAGTACTTC.

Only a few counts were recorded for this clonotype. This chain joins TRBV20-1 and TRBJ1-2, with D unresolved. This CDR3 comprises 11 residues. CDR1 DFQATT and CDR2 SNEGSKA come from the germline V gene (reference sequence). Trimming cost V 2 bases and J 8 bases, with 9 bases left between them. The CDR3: CSARRPGGYTF. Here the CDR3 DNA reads TGCAGTGCTAGAAGGCCGGGGGGCTACACCTTC.

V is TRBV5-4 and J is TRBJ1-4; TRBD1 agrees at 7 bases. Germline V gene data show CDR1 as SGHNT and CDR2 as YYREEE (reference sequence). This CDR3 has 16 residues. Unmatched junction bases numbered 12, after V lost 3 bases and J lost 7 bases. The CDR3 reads CASSYKTGDQGEKLFF. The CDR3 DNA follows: TGTGCCAGCAGCTACAAAACAGGGGACCAAGGTGAAAAACTGTTTTTT.

CDR3 residues: CASTPGPYTEAFF. CDR3 bases: TGTGCCAGCACCCCGGGACCGTACACTGAAGCTTTCTTT. The chain is built from TRBV6-5 and TRBJ1-1; D is perhaps TRBD1 (5 bases). The CDR3 covers 13 residues. Deletions cut 7 bases from V and 3 bases from J, with 12 bases between. Germline CDR1 and CDR2: MNHEY and SVGAGI.